The present entry profiles one T cell receptor (beta chain) with its context. What it binds is not known. Germline CDR1 is MRHNA and CDR2 is SNTAGT. There are 13 residues in the CDR3. V was shortened by 2 bases and J by 8 bases, with 12 bases between the two germline ends. The sample belongs to a study of blood T cells in healthy people across ages. Study-level points and caveats: Any changes in expanded clonotypes were possibly confounded, as donor CMV status remained unknown.

A sample-barcoded 5' primer and a J-beta primer mix were used in a second PCR of roughly 6 to 11 cycles. From the 5' RACE reads, TCRdb called clonotypes with MiXCR, one entry per CDR3 protein. Among around 520,000 distinct CDR3 sequences, about 29% were seen once, and the ten largest hold 3% to 4%. The sample was also reused in another study, on T cells of mothers and their children. In that study: The TCR beta CDR3 read count exceeded 9 million for each mother and was around 3.1 million for each child.

Sequencing was done on a sample of blood. This clonotype was obtained from a boy between 2 and 10 years old in good health. The J gene is TRBJ1-1, the V gene TRBV6-4; D ambiguous. The CDR3 DNA follows: TGTGCCAGCAGTGACGAATATCGCAGAGAAGCTTTCTTT. Translation gives CASSDEYRREAFF.